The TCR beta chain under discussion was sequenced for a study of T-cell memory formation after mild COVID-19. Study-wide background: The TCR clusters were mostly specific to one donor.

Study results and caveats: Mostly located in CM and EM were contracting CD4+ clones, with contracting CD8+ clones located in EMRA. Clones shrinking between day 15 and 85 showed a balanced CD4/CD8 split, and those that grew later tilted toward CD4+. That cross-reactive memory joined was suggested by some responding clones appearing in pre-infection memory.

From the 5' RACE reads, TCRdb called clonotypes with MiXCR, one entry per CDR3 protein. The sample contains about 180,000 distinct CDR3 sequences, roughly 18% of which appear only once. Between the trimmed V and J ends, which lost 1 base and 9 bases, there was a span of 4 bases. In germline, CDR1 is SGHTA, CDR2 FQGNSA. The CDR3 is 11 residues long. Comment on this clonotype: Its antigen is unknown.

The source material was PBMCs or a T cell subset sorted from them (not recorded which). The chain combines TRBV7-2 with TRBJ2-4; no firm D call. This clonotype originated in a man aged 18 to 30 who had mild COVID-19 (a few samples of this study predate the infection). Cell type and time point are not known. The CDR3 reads CASSLVGIQYF. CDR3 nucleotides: TGTGCCAGCAGCTTAGTGGGCATTCAGTACTTC.